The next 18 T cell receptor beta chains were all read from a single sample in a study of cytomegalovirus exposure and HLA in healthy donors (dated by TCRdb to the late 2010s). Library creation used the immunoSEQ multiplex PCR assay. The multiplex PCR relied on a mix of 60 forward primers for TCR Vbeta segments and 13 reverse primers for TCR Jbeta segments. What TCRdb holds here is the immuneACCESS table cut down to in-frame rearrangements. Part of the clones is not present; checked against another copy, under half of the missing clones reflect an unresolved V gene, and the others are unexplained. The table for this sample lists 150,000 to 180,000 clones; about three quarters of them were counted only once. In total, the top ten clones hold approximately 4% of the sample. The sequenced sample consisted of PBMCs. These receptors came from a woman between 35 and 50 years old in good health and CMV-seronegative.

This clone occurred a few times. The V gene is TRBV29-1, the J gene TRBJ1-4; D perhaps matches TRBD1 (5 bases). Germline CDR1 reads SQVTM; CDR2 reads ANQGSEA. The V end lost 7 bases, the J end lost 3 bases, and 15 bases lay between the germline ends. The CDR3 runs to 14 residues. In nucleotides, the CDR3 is TGCAGCGCCAGGGCCGGAGGGGCTAATGAAAAACTGTTTTTT. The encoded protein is CSARAGGANEKLFF.

The CDR3 spells CASSLDRTGNTIYF. DNA of the CDR3: TGTGCCAGCAGCCTCGACAGGACTGGAAACACCATATATTTT. The chain uses TRBV7-9 and TRBJ1-3, with a tentative D call TRBD1 (6 bases). The germline V gene encodes CDR1 SEHNR and CDR2 FQNEAQ (reference sequence). The CDR3 contains 14 residues. Trimming took 5 bases from V and 2 from J, leaving 10 bases between them.

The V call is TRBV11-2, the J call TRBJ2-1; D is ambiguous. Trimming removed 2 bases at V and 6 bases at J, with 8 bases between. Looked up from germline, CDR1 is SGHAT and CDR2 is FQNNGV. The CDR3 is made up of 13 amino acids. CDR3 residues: CASSLSHSNEQFF. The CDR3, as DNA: TGTGCCAGCAGCTTATCACACAGCAATGAGCAGTTCTTC.

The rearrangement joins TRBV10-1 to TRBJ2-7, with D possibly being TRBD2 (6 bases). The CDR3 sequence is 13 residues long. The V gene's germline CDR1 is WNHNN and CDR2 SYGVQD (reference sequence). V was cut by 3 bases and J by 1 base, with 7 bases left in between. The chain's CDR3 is CASSDAGSYEQYF. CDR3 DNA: TGCGCCAGCAGTGACGCGGGGTCCTACGAGCAGTACTTC.

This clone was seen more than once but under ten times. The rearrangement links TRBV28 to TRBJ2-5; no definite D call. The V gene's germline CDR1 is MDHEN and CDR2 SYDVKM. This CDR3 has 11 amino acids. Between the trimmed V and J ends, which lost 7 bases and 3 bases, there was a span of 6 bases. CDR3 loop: CASKREETQYF. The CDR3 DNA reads TGTGCCAGCAAACGGGAAGAGACCCAGTACTTC.

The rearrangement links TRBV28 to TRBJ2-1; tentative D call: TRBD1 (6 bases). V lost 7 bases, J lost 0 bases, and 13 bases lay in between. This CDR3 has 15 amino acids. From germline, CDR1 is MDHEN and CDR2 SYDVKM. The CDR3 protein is CASTPDRYSYNEQFF. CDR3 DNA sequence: TGTGCCAGCACCCCGGACAGATACTCCTACAATGAGCAGTTCTTC.

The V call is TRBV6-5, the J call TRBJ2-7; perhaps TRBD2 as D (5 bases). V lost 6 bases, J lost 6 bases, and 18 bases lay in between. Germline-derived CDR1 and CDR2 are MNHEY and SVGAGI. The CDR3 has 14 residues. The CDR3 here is CASSLGRVGGEQYF. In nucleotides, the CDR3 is TGTGCCAGCAGCTTGGGCCGGGTTGGAGGCGAGCAGTACTTC.

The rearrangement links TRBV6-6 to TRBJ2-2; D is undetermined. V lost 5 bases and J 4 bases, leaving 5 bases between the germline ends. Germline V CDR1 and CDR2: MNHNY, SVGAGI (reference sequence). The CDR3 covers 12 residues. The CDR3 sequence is CASSESTGELFF. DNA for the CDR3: TGTGCCAGCAGTGAGAGCACCGGGGAGCTGTTTTTT.

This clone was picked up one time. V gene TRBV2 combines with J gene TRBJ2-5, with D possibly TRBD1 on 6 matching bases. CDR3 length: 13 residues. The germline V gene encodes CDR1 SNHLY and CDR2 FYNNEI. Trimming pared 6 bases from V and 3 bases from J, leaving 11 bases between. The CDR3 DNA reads TGTGCCAGCAGCCGGGGACAAGAAGAGACCCAGTACTTC. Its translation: CASSRGQEETQYF.

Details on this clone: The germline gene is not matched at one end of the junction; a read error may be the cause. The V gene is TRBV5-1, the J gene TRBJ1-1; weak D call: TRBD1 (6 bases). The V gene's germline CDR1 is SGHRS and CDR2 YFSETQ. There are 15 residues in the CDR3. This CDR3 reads CASCLSSGQPSEAFF. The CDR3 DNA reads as TGCGCCAGCTGCTTATCCTCCGGACAGCCATCCGAAGCTTTCTTT.

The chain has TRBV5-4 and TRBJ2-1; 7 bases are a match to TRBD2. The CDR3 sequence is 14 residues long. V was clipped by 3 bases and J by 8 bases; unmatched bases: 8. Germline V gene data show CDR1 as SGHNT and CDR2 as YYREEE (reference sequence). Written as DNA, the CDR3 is TGTGCCAGCAGCTCCCAACTAGCGACAGATGAGCAGTTCTTC. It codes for CASSSQLATDEQFF. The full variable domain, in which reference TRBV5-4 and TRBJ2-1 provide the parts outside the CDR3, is ETGVTQSPTHLIKTRGQQVTLRCSSQSGHNTVSWYQQALGQGPQFIFQYYREEENGRGNFPPRFSGLQFPNYSSELNVNALELDDSALYLCASSSQLATDEQFFGPGTRLTVL.

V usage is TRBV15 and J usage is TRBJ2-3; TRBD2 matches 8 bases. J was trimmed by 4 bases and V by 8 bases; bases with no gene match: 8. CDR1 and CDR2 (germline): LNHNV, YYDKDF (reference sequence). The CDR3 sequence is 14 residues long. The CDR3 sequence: CATGTGGAADTQYF. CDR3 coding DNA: TGTGCCACCGGGACGGGGGGGGCTGCAGATACGCAGTATTTT.

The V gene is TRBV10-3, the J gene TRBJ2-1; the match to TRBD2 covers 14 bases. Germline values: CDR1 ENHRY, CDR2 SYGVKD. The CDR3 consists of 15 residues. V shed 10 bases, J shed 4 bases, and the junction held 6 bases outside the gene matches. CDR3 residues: CATGLAGAEYNEQFF. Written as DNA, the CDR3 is TGTGCCACGGGACTAGCGGGAGCGGAGTACAATGAGCAGTTCTTC.

In DNA form, the CDR3 reads TGTGCCAGCAGCCAACCCCCGGGACAGGGCGACGAGCAGTACTTC. This codes for CASSQPPGQGDEQYF. The chain employs TRBV5-4 and TRBJ2-7; 9 bases match TRBD1. CDR1 and CDR2 (germline): SGHNT, YYREEE (reference sequence). V dropped 4 bases and J dropped 5; count of bases not matched to a gene: 10. The CDR3 has 15 amino acids.

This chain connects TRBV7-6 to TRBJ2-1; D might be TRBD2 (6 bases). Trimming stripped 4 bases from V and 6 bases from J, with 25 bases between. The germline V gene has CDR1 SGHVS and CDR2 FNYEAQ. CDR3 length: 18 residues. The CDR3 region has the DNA TGTGCCAGCAGCTATACCTCGGCCGGGACTTTAGGGGTCAATGAGCAGTTCTTC. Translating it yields CASSYTSAGTLGVNEQFF. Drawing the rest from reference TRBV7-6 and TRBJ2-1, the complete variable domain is GAGVSQSPRYKVTKRGQDVALRCDPISGHVSLYWYRQALGQGPEFLTYFNYEAQQDKSGLPNDRFSAERPEGSISTLTIQRTEQRDSAMYRCASSYTSAGTLGVNEQFFGPGTRLTVL.

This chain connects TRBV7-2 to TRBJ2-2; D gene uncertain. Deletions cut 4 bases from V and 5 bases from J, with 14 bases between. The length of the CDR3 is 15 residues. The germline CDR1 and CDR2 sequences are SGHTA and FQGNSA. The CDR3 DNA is TGTGCCAGCAGCTCAGGCTCAGGAAAGACCGGGGAGCTGTTTTTT. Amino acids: CASSSGSGKTGELFF.

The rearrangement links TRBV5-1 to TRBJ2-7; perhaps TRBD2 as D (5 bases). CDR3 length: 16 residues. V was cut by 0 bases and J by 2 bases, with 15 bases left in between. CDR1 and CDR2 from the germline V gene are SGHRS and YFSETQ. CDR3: CASSLAGGSPAYEQYF. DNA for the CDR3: TGCGCCAGCAGCTTGGCGGGTGGGAGTCCCGCCTACGAGCAGTACTTC.

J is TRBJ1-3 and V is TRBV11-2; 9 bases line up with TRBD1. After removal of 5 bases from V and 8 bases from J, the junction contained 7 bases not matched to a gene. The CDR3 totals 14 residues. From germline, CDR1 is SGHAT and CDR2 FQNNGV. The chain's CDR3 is CASSRRQGGDTIYF. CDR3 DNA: TGTGCCAGCAGCCGCCGACAGGGGGGGGACACCATATATTTT. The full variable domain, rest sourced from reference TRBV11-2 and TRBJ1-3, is EAGVAQSPRYKIIEKRQSVAFWCNPISGHATLYWYQQILGQGPKLLIQFQNNGVVDDSQLPKDRFSAERLKGVDSTLKIQPAKLEDSAVYLCASSRRQGGDTIYFGEGSWLTVV.